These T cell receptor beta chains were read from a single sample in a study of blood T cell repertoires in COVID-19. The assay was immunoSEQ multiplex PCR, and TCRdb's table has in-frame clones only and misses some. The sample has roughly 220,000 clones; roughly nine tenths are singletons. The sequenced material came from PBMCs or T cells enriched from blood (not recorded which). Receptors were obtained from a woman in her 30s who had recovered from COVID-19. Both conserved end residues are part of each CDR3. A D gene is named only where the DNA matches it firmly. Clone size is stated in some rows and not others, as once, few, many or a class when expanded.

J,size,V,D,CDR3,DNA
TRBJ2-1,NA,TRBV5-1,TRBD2,CASSLALAGAYNEQFF,TGCGCCAGCAGCTTGGCTCTAGCGGGGGCCTACAATGAGCAGTTCTTC
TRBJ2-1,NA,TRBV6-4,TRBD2,CASSALAAGEQFF,TGTGCCAGCAGTGCCCTAGCGGCGGGTGAGCAGTTCTTC
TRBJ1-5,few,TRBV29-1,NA,CSVSTGIPNQPQHF,TGCAGCGTTTCAACAGGGATCCCCAATCAGCCCCAGCATTTT
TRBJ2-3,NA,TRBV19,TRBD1,CASRSDRASDTQYF,TGTGCCAGTAGATCGGACAGGGCTTCAGATACGCAGTATTTT
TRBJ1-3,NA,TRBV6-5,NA,CASRRDRTSGNTIYF,TGTGCCAGCAGACGCGACAGGACCTCTGGAAACACCATATATTTT
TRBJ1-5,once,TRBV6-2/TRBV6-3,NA,CASSYAIGGGQPQHF,TGTGCCAGCAGTTACGCAATCGGGGGTGGTCAGCCCCAGCATTTT
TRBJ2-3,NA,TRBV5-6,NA,CASSLMASLGTQYF,TGTGCCAGCAGCTTGATGGCTAGCTTGGGTACGCAGTATTTT
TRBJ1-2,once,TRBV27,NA,CASRPGNYGYTF,TGTGCCAGCAGGCCAGGGAACTATGGCTACACCTTC
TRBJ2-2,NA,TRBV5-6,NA,CASSRQESAGELFF,TGTGCCAGCAGCCGGCAGGAATCCGCCGGGGAGCTGTTTTTT
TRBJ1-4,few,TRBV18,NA,CATAVGSGEEKLFF,TGTGCCACCGCGGTCGGGTCCGGGGAGGAAAAACTGTTTTTT
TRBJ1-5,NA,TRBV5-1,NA,CASSLGPGGNQPQHF,TGCGCCAGCAGCTTGGGGCCAGGGGGCAATCAGCCCCAGCATTTT
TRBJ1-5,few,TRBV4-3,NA,CASSQDRNQPQHF,TGCGCCAGCAGCCAAGATCGGAATCAGCCCCAGCATTTT
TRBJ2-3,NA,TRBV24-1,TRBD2,CATSDFRGGTDTQYF,TGTGCCACCAGTGATTTTCGGGGGGGCACAGATACGCAGTATTTT
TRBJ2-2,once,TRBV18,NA,CASSRPPTGRELFF,TGTGCCAGCTCACGCCCACCGACAGGTCGGGAGCTGTTTTTT
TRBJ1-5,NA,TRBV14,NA,CASSQDTSGPQHF,TGTGCCAGCAGCCAAGATACATCAGGGCCCCAGCATTTT
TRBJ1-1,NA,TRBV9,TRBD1,CASSVVEGADGTEAFF,TGTGCCAGCAGCGTAGTGGAGGGGGCGGATGGCACTGAAGCTTTCTTT
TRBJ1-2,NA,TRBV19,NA,CASSILESSSGYTF,TGTGCCAGTAGTATCTTGGAATCCTCTAGTGGCTACACCTTC
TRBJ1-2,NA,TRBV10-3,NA,CAISARFTYGYTF,TGTGCCATCAGTGCACGATTCACTTATGGCTACACCTTC
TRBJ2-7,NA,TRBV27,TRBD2,CASSLVAGGTEQYF,TGTGCCAGCAGTTTAGTAGCGGGGGGGACCGAGCAGTACTTC
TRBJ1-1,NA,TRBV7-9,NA,CASSLVGVEAFF,TGTGCCAGCAGCTTAGTCGGTGTTGAAGCTTTCTTT
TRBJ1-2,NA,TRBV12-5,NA,CASGLVLGTAGTGLTANYGYTF,TGTGCTAGTGGTTTGGTATTGGGGACGGCCGGGACTGGATTGACAGCAAACTATGGCTACACCTTC
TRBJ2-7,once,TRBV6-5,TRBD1,CASTQEQGARYEQYF,TGTGCCAGCACCCAGGAACAGGGGGCTCGCTACGAGCAGTACTTC
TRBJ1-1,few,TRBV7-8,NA,CASSSIQGSTEAFF,TGTGCCAGCAGCTCGATACAGGGATCGACTGAAGCTTTCTTT
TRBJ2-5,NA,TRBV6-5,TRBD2,CASELAGGSQETQYF,TGTGCCAGCGAGCTAGCGGGGGGGTCCCAAGAGACCCAGTACTTC
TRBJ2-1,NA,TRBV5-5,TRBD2,CASSTGTSNEQFF,TGTGCCAGCAGCACCGGGACTAGTAATGAGCAGTTCTTC
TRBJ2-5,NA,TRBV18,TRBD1,CASSRKGYRGHETQYF,TGTGCCAGCTCACGGAAGGGCTATAGGGGGCACGAGACCCAGTACTTC
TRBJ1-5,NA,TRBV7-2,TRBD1,CASSLRGHQPQHF,TGTGCCAGCAGCTTGAGGGGGCATCAGCCCCAGCATTTT
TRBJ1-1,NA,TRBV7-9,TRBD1,CASSGKGQLSEAFF,TGTGCCAGCAGCGGCAAGGGACAGTTAAGTGAAGCTTTCTTT
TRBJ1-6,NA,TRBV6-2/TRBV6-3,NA,CASSYYIRGGSPLHF,TGTGCCAGCAGTTATTACATCCGGGGGGGATCACCCCTCCACTTT
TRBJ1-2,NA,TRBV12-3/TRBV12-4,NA,CASSPGGAYGYTF,TGTGCCAGCAGCCCAGGAGGGGCCTATGGCTACACCTTC
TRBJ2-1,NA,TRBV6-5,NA,CASKLEGALNEQFF,TGTGCCAGCAAGCTGGAGGGGGCGCTTAATGAGCAGTTCTTC
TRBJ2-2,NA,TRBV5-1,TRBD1,CASSSRQGRAGELFF,TGCGCCAGCAGCTCCCGACAGGGTCGGGCCGGGGAGCTGTTTTTT
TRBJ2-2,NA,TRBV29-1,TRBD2,CSVTISGGGTGELFF,TGCAGCGTTACCATAAGCGGGGGGGGCACCGGGGAGCTGTTTTTT
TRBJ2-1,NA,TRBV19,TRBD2,CASSTEAGTSWYEQFF,TGTGCCAGTAGTACAGAAGCCGGGACTAGCTGGTATGAGCAGTTCTTC
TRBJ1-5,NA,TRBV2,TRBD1,CASRGQGSNQPQHF,TGTGCCAGCAGGGGACAGGGGAGCAATCAGCCCCAGCATTTT
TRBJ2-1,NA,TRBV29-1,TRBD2,CSVDIAGSFNEQFF,TGCAGCGTGGATATAGCGGGGTCGTTCAATGAGCAGTTCTTC
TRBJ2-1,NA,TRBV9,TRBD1,CASSPRQGDYNEQFF,TGTGCCAGCAGCCCACGACAGGGGGATTACAATGAGCAGTTCTTC
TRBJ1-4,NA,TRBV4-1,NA,CASSQGTGSSSEKLFF,TGCGCCAGCAGCCAAGGAACAGGGTCTTCGAGTGAAAAACTGTTTTTT
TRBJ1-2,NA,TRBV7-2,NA,CASSLPDSLGGYTF,TGTGCCAGCAGCTTACCGGACAGCCTCGGGGGCTACACCTTC
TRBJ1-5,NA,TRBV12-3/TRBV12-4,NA,CASSRLRLNPQHF,TGTGCCAGCAGTCGACTTCGGTTAAATCCCCAGCATTTT
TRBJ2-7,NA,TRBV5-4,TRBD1,CASSLDFWVPGQGAKDEQYF,TGTGCCAGCAGCTTGGATTTTTGGGTGCCGGGACAGGGGGCGAAGGACGAGCAGTACTTC
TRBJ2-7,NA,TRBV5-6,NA,CASSFRDYEQYF,TGTGCCAGCAGCTTTCGGGACTACGAGCAGTACTTC
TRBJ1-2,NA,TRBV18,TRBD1,CASSPPGAGTAYGYTF,TGTGCCAGCTCACCACCCGGTGCCGGGACAGCCTATGGCTACACCTTC
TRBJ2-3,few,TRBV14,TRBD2,CASSQETSGGRVYF,TGTGCCAGCAGCCAAGAAACTAGCGGGGGCCGGGTGTATTTT
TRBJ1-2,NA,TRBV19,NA,CASSIKDIVYGYTF,TGTGCCAGTAGTATAAAGGACATCGTCTATGGCTACACCTTC
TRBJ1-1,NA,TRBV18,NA,CASSATPEAFF,TGTGCCAGCTCAGCCACACCTGAAGCTTTCTTT
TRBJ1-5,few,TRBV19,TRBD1,CASSRDRGGNQPQHF,TGTGCCAGTAGTCGGGACAGGGGTGGGAATCAGCCCCAGCATTTT
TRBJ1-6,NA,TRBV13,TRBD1,CASSFRDRVNSPLHF,TGTGCCAGCAGCTTCCGGGACAGGGTTAATTCACCCCTCCACTTT
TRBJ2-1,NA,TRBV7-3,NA,CASSPNGKDEQFF,TGTGCCAGCAGCCCCAACGGGAAGGACGAGCAGTTCTTC
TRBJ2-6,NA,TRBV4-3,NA,CASSPAYSGANVLTF,TGCGCCAGCAGCCCCGCCTACTCTGGGGCCAACGTCCTGACTTTC
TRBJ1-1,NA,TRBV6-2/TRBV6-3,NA,CASSSAAEEGTEAFF,TGTGCCAGCAGTTCCGCCGCTGAGGAGGGGACTGAAGCTTTCTTT
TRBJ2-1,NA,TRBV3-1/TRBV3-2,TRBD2,CASSHITGTSGVNEQFF,TGTGCCAGCAGCCATATAACGGGGACTAGCGGGGTTAATGAGCAGTTCTTC
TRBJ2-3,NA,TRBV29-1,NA,CSVTAGFGLTDTQYF,TGCAGCGTAACTGCGGGATTCGGTCTCACAGATACGCAGTATTTT
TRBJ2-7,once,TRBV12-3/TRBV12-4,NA,CASSLEANYEQYF,TGTGCCAGCAGTTTGGAGGCAAACTACGAGCAGTACTTC
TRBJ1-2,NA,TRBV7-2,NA,CASSPQLGAGGYTF,TGTGCCAGCAGCCCCCAACTGGGGGCAGGTGGCTACACCTTC
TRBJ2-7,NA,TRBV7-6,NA,CASSQTETYEQYF,TGTGCCAGCAGCCAAACAGAAACCTACGAGCAGTACTTC
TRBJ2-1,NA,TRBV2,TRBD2,CASSLRAGGPPYNEQFF,TGTGCCAGCAGTCTTAGAGCGGGGGGGCCCCCCTACAATGAGCAGTTCTTC
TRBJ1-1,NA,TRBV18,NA,CASSRGQVNTEAFF,TGTGCCAGCTCCCGGGGACAAGTGAACACTGAAGCTTTCTTT